This passage covers 6 T cell receptor beta chains from one sample sequenced in a study of blood T cell repertoires in COVID-19. The assay was immunoSEQ multiplex PCR, and TCRdb's table has in-frame clones only and misses some. The sample has about 260,000 clones, 80% to 90% seen once. Sequencing used PBMCs or T cells enriched from blood (not recorded which). The receptors originated from a woman younger than 35 who had recovered from COVID-19.

This chain links TRBV11-2 with TRBJ1-2, with no clear D. The V and J ends lost 1 base and 4 bases respectively, with 4 bases between them. The V gene's germline CDR1 is SGHAT and CDR2 FQNNGV. This CDR3 spans 12 amino acids. Here the CDR3 DNA reads TGTGCCAGCAGCTTAGTCAGCTATGGCTACACCTTC. It specifies CASSLVSYGYTF.

In DNA, the CDR3 is TGCAGTGCTAGTTTAGGAGGCACTGAAGCTTTCTTT. The encoded protein is CSASLGGTEAFF. The rearrangement uses TRBV20-1 and TRBJ1-1, with D unresolved. Germline-derived CDR1 and CDR2 are DFQATT and SNEGSKA (reference sequence). The CDR3 consists of 12 residues. The V end was cut by 3 bases, the J end by 4 bases, with 9 bases between.

V and J are TRBV5-1 and TRBJ2-3, with 12 positions matching TRBD2. CDR1 is SGHRS, CDR2 YFSETQ, per germline. This CDR3 comprises 16 residues. Unmatched junction bases numbered 3, after V lost 2 bases and J lost 2 bases. For the CDR3, the DNA is TGCGCCAGCAGCTTTGGACTAGCGGGGTCCACAGATACGCAGTATTTT. It encodes CASSFGLAGSTDTQYF.

The chain uses TRBV2 and TRBJ2-1, with 10 bases that match TRBD2. The trim removed 6 bases at V and 9 bases at J, leaving 11 bases unmatched. Germline CDR1 is SNHLY and CDR2 is FYNNEI. The CDR3 is made up of 15 amino acids. The CDR3: CASSESGLAYSEQFF. DNA for the CDR3: TGTGCCAGCAGCGAGTCGGGACTAGCGTATAGTGAGCAGTTCTTC.

This clone was recorded a few times. This chain links TRBV12-5 with TRBJ2-1; 10 bases agree with TRBD2. The CDR3 contains 15 residues. J was trimmed by 2 bases and V by 7 bases; bases with no gene match: 5. Germline V gives CDR1 LGHNT, CDR2 FRNRAP. In nucleotides, the CDR3 is TGTGCTAGTGCCAACCTAGCGGGGGCCTACAATGAGCAGTTCTTC. Translation gives CASANLAGAYNEQFF.

This rearrangement joins TRBV6-5 to TRBJ2-1; possibly TRBD1 for D (6 bases). CDR1 is MNHEY and CDR2 is SVGAGI in the germline V gene. The V end was cut by 5 bases, the J end by 7 bases, with 18 bases between. There are 15 residues in the CDR3. The chain's CDR3 is CASSLRDMVGNEQFF. CDR3 sequence (DNA): TGTGCCAGCAGTCTTCGGGACATGGTTGGGAATGAGCAGTTCTTC.